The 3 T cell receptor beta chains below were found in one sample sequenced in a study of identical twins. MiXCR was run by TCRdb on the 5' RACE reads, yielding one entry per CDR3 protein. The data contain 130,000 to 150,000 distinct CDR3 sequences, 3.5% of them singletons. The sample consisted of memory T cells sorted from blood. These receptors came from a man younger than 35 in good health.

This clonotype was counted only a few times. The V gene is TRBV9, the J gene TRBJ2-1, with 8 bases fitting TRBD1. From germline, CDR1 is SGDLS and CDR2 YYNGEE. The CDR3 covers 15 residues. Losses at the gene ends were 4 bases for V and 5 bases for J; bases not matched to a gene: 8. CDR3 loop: CASSTTGQVNNEQFF. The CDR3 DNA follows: TGTGCCAGCAGCACGACGGGACAGGTAAACAATGAGCAGTTCTTC.

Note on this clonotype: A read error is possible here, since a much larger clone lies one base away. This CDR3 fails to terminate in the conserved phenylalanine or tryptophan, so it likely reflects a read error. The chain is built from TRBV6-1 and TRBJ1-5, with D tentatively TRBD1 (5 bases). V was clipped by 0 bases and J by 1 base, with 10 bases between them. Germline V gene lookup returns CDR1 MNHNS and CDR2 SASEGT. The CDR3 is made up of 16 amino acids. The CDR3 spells CASSEAFRASNQPQHI. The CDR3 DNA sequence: TGTGCCAGCAGTGAAGCATTCAGGGCAAGCAATCAGCCCCAGCATATT.

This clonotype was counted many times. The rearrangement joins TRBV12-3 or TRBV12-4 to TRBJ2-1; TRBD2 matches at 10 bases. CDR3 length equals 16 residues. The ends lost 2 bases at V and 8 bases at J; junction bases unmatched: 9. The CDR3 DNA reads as TGTGCCAGCAGTTTAATGGCTAGCGGGAGAAGCTATGAGCAGTTCTTC. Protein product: CASSLMASGRSYEQFF.